This passage covers 14 T cell receptor beta chains from one sample sequenced in a study of OX40 agonist ivuxolimab in advanced cancers. The table came from immunoSEQ multiplex PCR; TCRdb's copy has only in-frame clones and leaves some out. The sample holds about 33,000 clones, approximately 89% seen once. The sequences come from CD4+ or CD8+ T cells sorted from blood, collected in a trial of the OX40 agonist ivuxolimab. Receptor source: an adult with an advanced solid tumor such as melanoma, head and neck, liver or kidney cancer.

The V and J genes are TRBV6-4 and TRBJ1-6, with D perhaps TRBD1 (5 bases). This CDR3 spans 14 amino acids. Germline-derived CDR1 and CDR2 are MRHNA and SNTAGT. V shed 9 bases and J shed 9 bases, with 18 bases lying between them. The CDR3 region is CARPPGQGSSPLHF. CDR3 nucleotide sequence: TGTGCCAGACCACCGGGGCAGGGCTCTTCACCCCTCCACTTT.

V and J are TRBV18 and TRBJ1-6; TRBD1 matches at 12 bases. Per the germline V gene, CDR1 is KGHSH and CDR2 is LQKENI. Trimming removed 4 bases from V and 10 bases from J; junction bases left unmatched: 11. The CDR3 runs 17 residues. The CDR3 spells CASSLSGQGARGSPLHF. DNA for the CDR3: TGTGCCAGCTCACTCTCGGGACAGGGGGCGCGGGGGTCACCCCTCCACTTT.

This rearrangement joins TRBV7-3 to TRBJ1-6; no definite D call. Trimming shortened V by 3 bases and J by 5 bases, and 8 bases separated the two germline ends. Per germline, CDR1 SGHTA and CDR2 FQGTGA. There are 14 residues in the CDR3. DNA of the CDR3: TGTGCCAGCAGCTTGAGACCGAATAATTCACCCCTCCACTTT. Encoded protein: CASSLRPNNSPLHF. Filled out from reference TRBV7-3 and TRBJ1-6, the complete variable domain reads GAGVSQTPSNKVTEKGKYVELRCDPISGHTALYWYRQSLGQGPEFLIYFQGTGAADDSGLPNDRFFAVRPEGSVSTLKIQRTERGDSAVYLCASSLRPNNSPLHFGNGTRLTVT.

The chain couples TRBV18 to TRBJ1-2, with a tentative D call TRBD1 (5 bases). Trimming cost V 3 bases and J 8 bases, with 13 bases left between them. Germline V gene data show CDR1 as KGHSH and CDR2 as LQKENI. This CDR3 has 13 amino acids. The CDR3 DNA is TGTGCCAGCTCACCTCCAGGGAAGGGCGGCTACACCTTC. It translates to CASSPPGKGGYTF. Full variable domain (outside the CDR3, taken from reference TRBV18 and TRBJ1-2): NAGVMQNPRHLVRRRGQEARLRCSPMKGHSHVYWYRQLPEEGLKFMVYLQKENIIDESGMPKERFSAEFPKEGPSILRIQQVVRGDSAAYFCASSPPGKGGYTFGSGTRLTVV.

In its sample, this clone was seen a few times. The V and J genes are TRBV5-1 and TRBJ2-1; 11 nucleotides line up with TRBD2. The trim removed 5 bases at V and 8 bases at J, leaving 9 bases unmatched. The CDR3 runs to 15 residues. Germline V CDR1 and CDR2: SGHRS, YFSETQ. CDR3 bases: TGCGCCAGCAGACATAGCGGGGGGGCCGCGGATGAGCAGTTCTTC. It yields the protein CASRHSGGAADEQFF.

This rearrangement joins TRBV4-3 to TRBJ1-2, with D maybe TRBD1 (6 bases). The CDR3 runs 13 residues. The V gene's germline CDR1 is LGHNA and CDR2 YSLEER. Trimming shortened V by 1 base and J by 8 bases, and 11 bases separated the two germline ends. CDR3 residues: CASSQGQGNGYTF. As DNA, the CDR3 is TGCGCCAGCAGCCAAGGCCAGGGGAACGGCTACACCTTC.

This chain joins TRBV6-5 and TRBJ2-2; TRBD2 matches at 8 bases. The length of the CDR3 is 15 residues. The V gene's germline CDR1 is MNHEY and CDR2 SVGAGI. Trimming at V came to 3 bases and at J to 7 bases, leaving 7 bases not matched to a gene. The CDR3 DNA sequence: TGTGCCAGCAGTTATCTGACTAGCGATCGCGGGGAGCTGTTTTTT. The encoded protein is CASSYLTSDRGELFF.

This sequence joins TRBV27 and TRBJ1-4, with D tentatively TRBD1 (5 bases). V was clipped by 5 bases and J by 10 bases, with 17 bases between them. Looked up from germline, CDR1 is MNHEY and CDR2 is SMNVEV (reference sequence). This CDR3 is 14 amino acids long. CDR3 in amino acids: CASSPTGTLRKLFF. The CDR3 nucleotides are TGTGCCAGCAGTCCAACCGGGACCCTGAGAAAACTGTTTTTT. The whole variable domain, filled in from reference TRBV27 and TRBJ1-4, reads EAQVTQNPRYLITVTGKKLTVTCSQNMNHEYMSWYRQDPGLGLRQIYYSMNVEVTDKGDVPEGYKVSRKEKRNFPLILESPSPNQTSLYFCASSPTGTLRKLFFGSGTQLSVL.

In this sample, this clone turned up a few times. The chain joins TRBV27 to TRBJ2-1, with 10 bases aligning to TRBD2. V shed 10 bases, J shed 4 bases, and the junction held 7 bases outside the gene matches. Germline values: CDR1 MNHEY, CDR2 SMNVEV (reference sequence). CDR3 length: 14 residues. In DNA, the CDR3 is TGTGCCACGACAAAGCGGGGGGGTTACAATGAGCAGTTCTTC. The encoded protein is CATTKRGGYNEQFF.

This clone has just one count. The chain combines TRBV11-2 with TRBJ1-4; 9 bases match TRBD1. Germline CDR1 is SGHAT and CDR2 is FQNNGV. Losses at the gene ends were 3 bases for V and 8 bases for J; bases not matched to a gene: 1. This CDR3 comprises 13 residues. CDR3 in DNA: TGTGCCAGCAGCTTTGGGACAGGGGAAAAACTGTTTTTT. This encodes CASSFGTGEKLFF.

The chain combines TRBV5-6 with TRBJ2-7; tentative D call: TRBD2 (5 bases). Germline V CDR1 and CDR2: SGHDT, YYEEEE. The CDR3 sequence is 15 residues long. V dropped 0 bases and J dropped 0 bases, with 10 bases sitting between them. The CDR3 bases are TGTGCCAGCAGCTTGGGCCGGAGGAGCTCCTACGAGCAGTACTTC. Encoded protein: CASSLGRRSSYEQYF. Filled out from reference TRBV5-6 and TRBJ2-7, the complete variable domain reads DAGVTQSPTHLIKTRGQQVTLRCSPKSGHDTVSWYQQALGQGPQFIFQYYEEEERQRGNFPDRFSGHQFPNYSSELNVNALLLGDSALYLCASSLGRRSSYEQYFGPGTRLTVT.

The chain uses TRBV9 and TRBJ2-4; 7 bases line up with TRBD1. Germline V gives CDR1 SGDLS, CDR2 YYNGEE. With 4 bases clipped from V and 0 bases from J, the junction kept 10 bases outside the gene matches. The CDR3 is 17 amino acids. The CDR3 reads CASSPQTGSGAKNIQYF. CDR3 nucleotide sequence: TGTGCCAGCAGCCCCCAGACAGGGAGTGGAGCCAAAAACATTCAGTACTTC.

The chain joins TRBV9 to TRBJ1-6; D possibly corresponds to TRBD1 (6 bases). Germline values: CDR1 SGDLS, CDR2 YYNGEE. Trimming took 3 bases from V and 9 from J, leaving 22 bases between them. The CDR3 has 17 residues. The CDR3 bases are TGTGCCAGCAGCGCTACAGGGTTGAATTCGTTAGGTTCACCCCTCCACTTT. Protein product: CASSATGLNSLGSPLHF.

The chain joins TRBV5-6 to TRBJ1-2; D gene unclear. CDR1 is SGHDT, CDR2 YYEEEE, per germline. There are 14 residues in the CDR3. V lost 0 bases to trimming and J lost 4 bases, with 10 bases between them. The CDR3 sequence: CASSLVLPSYGYTF. The CDR3 DNA reads TGTGCCAGCAGCTTGGTACTCCCGAGCTATGGCTACACCTTC.